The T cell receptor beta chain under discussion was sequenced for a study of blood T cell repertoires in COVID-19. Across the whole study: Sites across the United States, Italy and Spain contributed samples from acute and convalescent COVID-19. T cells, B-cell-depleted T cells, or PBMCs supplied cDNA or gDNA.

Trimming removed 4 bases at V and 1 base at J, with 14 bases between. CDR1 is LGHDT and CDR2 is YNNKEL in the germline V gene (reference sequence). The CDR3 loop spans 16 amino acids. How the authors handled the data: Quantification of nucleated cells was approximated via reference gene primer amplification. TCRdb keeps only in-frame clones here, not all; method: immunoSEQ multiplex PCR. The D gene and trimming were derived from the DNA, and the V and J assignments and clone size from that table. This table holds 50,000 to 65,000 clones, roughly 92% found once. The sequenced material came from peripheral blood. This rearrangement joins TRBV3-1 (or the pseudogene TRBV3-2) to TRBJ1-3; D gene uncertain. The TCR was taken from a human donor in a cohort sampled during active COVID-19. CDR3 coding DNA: TGTGCCAGCAGCCCCCTAGGGAGCTTTTCTGGAAACACCATATATTTT. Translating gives CASSPLGSFSGNTIYF.